The 9 T cell receptor beta chains below all came from one sample that was sequenced in a study of blood T cells in healthy people across ages. The second PCR ran roughly 6 to 11 cycles with a sample-barcoded 5' primer and J-beta primers. TCRdb itself ran the 5' RACE reads through MiXCR, one entry per CDR3 protein. The sample gives roughly 800,000 distinct CDR3 sequences, approximately 55% of which show up once; around 40% is in the top ten. Sequencing was carried out using blood. Receptor source: a man older than 75 in good health.

The chain employs TRBV30 and TRBJ1-1; D is possibly TRBD1 (5 bases). Looked up from germline, CDR1 is GTSNPN and CDR2 is SVGIG (reference sequence). V was clipped by 0 bases and J by 10 bases, with 12 bases between them. This CDR3 has 12 residues. CDR3 bases: TGTGCCTGGAGTGTAGGGCAGGGAAGAGCTTTCTTT. It codes for CAWSVGQGRAFF.

The table lists this clonotype with many counts. The CDR3 bases are TGCAGCGTTGCGCGGGATTCCTACGAGCAGTACTTC. This sequence encodes CSVARDSYEQYF. The V call is TRBV29-1, the J call TRBJ2-7; tentative D call: TRBD2 (6 bases). The CDR3 totals 12 residues. Germline V gene data show CDR1 as SQVTM and CDR2 as ANQGSEA. V was shortened by 4 bases and J by 1 base, with 8 bases between the two germline ends.

The CDR3 region has the DNA TGTGCCAGCAGTGGGTACGCAGGGGCAGGGTATGGCTACACCTTC. Amino acid sequence: CASSGYAGAGYGYTF. V and J are TRBV25-1 and TRBJ1-2, with D possibly matching TRBD1 (6 bases). Germline CDR1 MGHDK, CDR2 SYGVNS. CDR3 length: 15 residues. V lost 4 bases and J lost 5, with 17 bases in between.

V gene TRBV27 combines with J gene TRBJ2-2, with D hard to call. The germline V gene encodes CDR1 MNHEY and CDR2 SMNVEV (reference sequence). This CDR3 region has 12 residues. V lost 5 bases and J lost 5, with 6 bases in between. CDR3 DNA: TGTGCCAGCAGTCCTACGACCGGGGAGCTGTTTTTT. Translating it yields CASSPTTGELFF.

This clonotype appeared a single time. CDR3 in amino acids: CASSLEQGLLRRYF. CDR3 DNA sequence: TGTGCCAGCAGCTTAGAACAGGGCCTACTGCGGCGGTACTTC. The chain couples TRBV7-2 to TRBJ2-7, with a tentative D call TRBD1 (6 bases). In germline, CDR1 is SGHTA, CDR2 FQGNSA. The CDR3 is made up of 14 amino acids. V gave up 1 base and J gave up 12 bases, with 19 bases separating them.

The chain has TRBV2 and TRBJ2-1, with no clear D. V lost 4 bases and J 5 bases, leaving 9 bases between the germline ends. Germline CDR1 SNHLY, CDR2 FYNNEI. The CDR3 spans 13 residues. The CDR3 protein is CASSASLHNEQFF. CDR3 bases: TGTGCCAGCAGTGCCTCGCTCCACAATGAGCAGTTCTTC.

The chain uses TRBV11-1 and TRBJ2-6, with TRBD1 as a possible D gene (5 bases). V lost 1 base, J lost 0 bases, and 13 bases lay in between. The CDR3 covers 18 residues. Germline CDR1 SGHAT, CDR2 FQDESV (reference sequence). The CDR3 DNA is TGTGCCAGCAGCTTAGTTTACACAGGCAGCTCTGGGGCCAACGTCCTGACTTTC. It translates to CASSLVYTGSSGANVLTF.

The chain joins TRBV25-1 to TRBJ2-3, with 9 positions matching TRBD1. CDR3 length: 17 residues. V lost 6 bases, J lost 0 bases, and 10 bases stayed unmatched. Germline assignment: CDR1 MGHDK and CDR2 SYGVNS. The chain's CDR3 is CASSRPGTGISTDTQYF. CDR3 sequence (DNA): TGTGCCAGCAGCCGTCCCGGGACAGGGATTAGCACAGATACGCAGTATTTT.

This rearrangement joins TRBV20-1 to TRBJ2-1; 9 bases align to TRBD2. Trimming took 5 bases from V and 1 from J; bases not matched to a gene: 12. Germline V gene lookup returns CDR1 DFQATT and CDR2 SNEGSKA (reference sequence). This CDR3 region has 17 residues. CDR3 sequence: CSAPHRLAVKSYNEQFF. The CDR3 coding sequence is TGCAGTGCTCCCCACCGACTAGCGGTTAAATCCTACAATGAGCAGTTCTTC.